This T cell receptor beta chain was retrieved from a study of T cell responses to AZD1222 COVID-19 vaccine. Sequenced by immunoSEQ multiplex PCR; TCRdb stores in-frame clones only, minus some. The table has roughly 160,000 clones, 87% seen once; the top ten hold around 0.99%. Germline V CDR1 and CDR2: SGHTA, FQGNSA. The V segment lost 5 bases and the J segment 7 bases; nucleotides outside the gene matches: 15. This CDR3 region has 16 residues. This clone was detected only once. This sequence was found in an adult who received the AZD1222 COVID-19 vaccine. The specimen comprised peripheral blood, sampled 28 days after the second AZD1222 dose. The chain recombines TRBV7-2 with TRBJ2-7, with 9 bases matching TRBD2. The CDR3 DNA sequence: TGTGCCAGCAGCCTTAGCGGGGGAGCGGGGGACTTGGAGCAGTACTTC. Protein product: CASSLSGGAGDLEQYF.